Reported below is one T cell receptor (beta chain). The method was immunoSEQ multiplex PCR; TCRdb's version includes in-frame clones alone and lacks a portion of them. The sample contains fewer than 300,000 clones, roughly 90% of which appear only once. The record originates from a study of blood T cell repertoires in COVID-19. This CDR3 region has 16 residues. The germline CDR1 and CDR2 sequences are SGHKS and YYEKEE (reference sequence). The J segment lost 6 bases and the V segment lost 4 bases, leaving 15 bases of the junction unmatched. The chain recombines TRBV5-5 with TRBJ1-1; 7 nucleotides align to TRBD1. The sample was PBMCs or T cells enriched from blood (not recorded which). The receptor's source is a woman aged 40 to 50 with acute COVID-19. CDR3 sequence reads: CASSLRGGTGAAEAFF. The CDR3 DNA reads as TGTGCCAGCAGCCTGCGTGGAGGAACAGGGGCGGCTGAAGCTTTCTTT.